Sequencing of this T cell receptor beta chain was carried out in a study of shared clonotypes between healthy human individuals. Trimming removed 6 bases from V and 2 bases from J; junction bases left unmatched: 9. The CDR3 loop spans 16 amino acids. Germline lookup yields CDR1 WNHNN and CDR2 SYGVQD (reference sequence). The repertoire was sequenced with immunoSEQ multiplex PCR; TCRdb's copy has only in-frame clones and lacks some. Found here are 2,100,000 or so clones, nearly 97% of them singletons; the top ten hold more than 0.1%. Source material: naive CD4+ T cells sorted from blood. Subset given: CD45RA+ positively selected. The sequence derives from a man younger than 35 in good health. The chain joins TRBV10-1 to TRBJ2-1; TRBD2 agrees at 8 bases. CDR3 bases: TGCGCCAGCAGCTCGGGAGGGCTAGCGGCCTACAATGAGCAGTTCTTC. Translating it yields CASSSGGLAAYNEQFF.